This T cell receptor beta chain was documented in a study of Graves' ophthalmopathy and Graves' hyperthyroidism. Study observations and caveats: Sensitivity of roughly 88% and specificity of about 77% were achieved when a 13-signature model separated ophthalmopathy from stable hyperthyroidism. For predicting ophthalmopathy progression, the model had 70.59% sensitivity and roughly 77% specificity. A majority of expanded thyroid clonotypes exceeding 0.001 frequency were likewise present in blood.

RNA transcripts provided the template for amplifying TCR beta CDR3 regions. First-round RT-PCR employed HTBI primers, with a second-round multiplex PCR after it. TCRdb re-derived calls from the multiplex PCR reads in MiXCR, one entry per CDR3 protein. Here the sample spans some 750,000 distinct CDR3 sequences, roughly 41% being singletons. Germline lookup yields CDR1 MNHEY and CDR2 SVGAGI. The CDR3 has 13 residues if both end residues are counted. This clonotype was found once. Its target is not known. The CDR3 does not close with the conserved phenylalanine or tryptophan, likely indicating a read error. It is unclear where the CDR3 begins or ends on the DNA, so no DNA is shown, and the CDR3 is as TCRdb lists it.

This receptor was obtained from an adult man with Graves' ophthalmopathy. This sequence joins TRBV6-5 and TRBJ2-5; the table's D call, TRBD1, has no DNA check behind it. Material: peripheral blood. CDR3: CASSVGGGGTLNT.